This is a list of T cell receptor beta chains from one sample in a study of T cell repertoires in cytomegalovirus infection. Each CDR3 protein is one row after TCRdb ran MiXCR on the reads. This table has 450,000 to 550,000 distinct CDR3 sequences, roughly 43% appearing once. Antigens of these TCRs are unknown. The source material was cultured PBMCs, sampled from culture after CMV antigen stimulation. The receptor source for this set is a human donor in good health (CMV status not recorded). Some clones in this sample may be carry-over from other donors' samples. Each CDR3 is given with its conserved first and last residue. The D gene is left open where the match is weak. For some rows the clone size is stated as once, few or many, or as a class when expanded; others skip it.

TRBJ2-7 TRBV12-3/TRBV12-4 few TRBD2 CASSLAGGGHPGYEQYF TGTGCCAGCAGTTTAGCGGGCGGGGGGCATCCGGGCTACGAGCAGTACTTC
TRBJ1-1 TRBV7-9 . . CASSSLGGGNTEAFF TGTGCCAGCAGCTCCCTGGGGGGAGGGAACACTGAAGCTTTCTTT
TRBJ2-3 TRBV2 . . CASSEDGSTDTQYF TGTGCCAGCAGTGAAGACGGAAGCACAGATACGCAGTATTTT
TRBJ2-7 TRBV7-9 few . CASSLSGVPYEQYF TGTGCCAGCAGCTTATCAGGGGTTCCCTACGAGCAGTACTTC
TRBJ2-3 TRBV6-1 few . CAGHGQNTDTQYF TGTGCCGGCCACGGACAGAACACAGATACGCAGTATTTT
TRBJ2-1 TRBV19 few . CASSNRVGYEQFF TGTGCCAGTAGTAACAGGGTTGGCTATGAGCAGTTCTTC
TRBJ2-1 TRBV6-6 . . CASSYPGAGRAGTYNEQFF TGTGCCAGCAGTTACCCCGGGGCAGGTCGGGCCGGGACCTACAATGAGCAGTTCTTC
TRBJ2-3 TRBV7-2 . . CASSLAGQFRASSTDTQYF TGTGCCAGCAGCTTAGCGGGTCAGTTCCGGGCTAGCAGCACAGATACGCAGTATTTT
TRBJ2-7 TRBV7-2 . . CASSTGPLVLYEQYF TGTGCCAGCAGCACAGGGCCGTTAGTTCTCTACGAGCAGTACTTC
TRBJ2-3 TRBV7-2 . TRBD2 CASSLSPGGATDTQYF TGTGCCAGCAGCTTAAGCCCGGGAGGGGCCACAGATACGCAGTATTTT
TRBJ2-1 TRBV7-9 few . CASIPSGGLGGNEQFF TGTGCCAGCATACCCTCCGGGGGTCTAGGTGGCAATGAGCAGTTCTTC
TRBJ2-2 TRBV7-8 . . CASRIRSVTTGELFF TGTGCCAGCAGAATAAGGAGTGTGACGACCGGGGAGCTGTTTTTT
TRBJ2-7 TRBV6-9 . . CASSYQTDTYEQYF TGTGCCAGCAGTTACCAGACGGACACCTACGAGCAGTACTTC
TRBJ2-5 TRBV7-2 few . CASSLLRGRQETQYF TGTGCCAGCAGCTTGTTACGGGGAAGGCAAGAGACCCAGTACTTC
TRBJ1-2 TRBV6-1 . . CASSEIFQILYGYTF TGTGCCAGCAGTGAAATTTTCCAGATTCTTTATGGCTACACCTTC
TRBJ2-5 TRBV7-2 . TRBD1 CASSLGTTGGPQETQYF TGTGCCAGCAGCTTAGGTACCACAGGGGGTCCACAAGAGACCCAGTACTTC
TRBJ2-2 TRBV6-5 . TRBD2 CASSAPSTGGPGELFF TGTGCCAGCAGCGCACCCTCTACGGGGGGGCCCGGGGAGCTGTTTTTT
TRBJ2-3 TRBV11-2 . . CASTPRRLTDTQYF TGTGCCAGCACCCCCCGGCGGCTCACAGATACGCAGTATTTT
TRBJ2-5 TRBV5-5 . . CASSFTNYFRATHQETQYF TGTGCCAGCAGCTTCACGAATTACTTCCGAGCGACCCACCAAGAGACCCAGTACTTC
TRBJ2-1 TRBV7-2 . . CASSGDMAYALEQFF TGTGCCAGCAGCGGGGATATGGCGTACGCGCTCGAGCAGTTCTTC
TRBJ2-7 TRBV7-2 . TRBD2 CASSIRTSDSGEQYF TGTGCCAGCAGCATCCGGACTAGCGACTCGGGCGAGCAGTACTTC
TRBJ1-4 TRBV4-1 few . CASSQVGAGREKLFF TGCGCCAGCAGCCAAGTAGGGGCAGGAAGAGAAAAACTGTTTTTT
TRBJ1-5 TRBV19 . . CASSIMGRDDQPQHF TGTGCCAGTAGTATTATGGGCAGGGACGATCAGCCCCAGCATTTT
TRBJ1-1 TRBV7-9 few . CASALGSGTEAFF TGTGCCAGTGCGCTAGGGTCTGGCACTGAAGCTTTCTTT
TRBJ2-5 TRBV7-9 many . CASSLSAYSTIGETQYF TGTGCCAGCAGCTTATCGGCGTACTCCACCATTGGGGAGACCCAGTACTTC
TRBJ1-3 TRBV7-6 few . CASSARDDTIYF TGTGCCAGCAGCGCTAGGGATGACACCATATATTTT
TRBJ2-1 TRBV7-7 . TRBD2 CASSPGTSGAYNEQFF TGTGCCAGCAGCCCTGGGACTAGCGGGGCCTACAATGAGCAGTTCTTC
TRBJ1-2 TRBV12-3/TRBV12-4 . . CASSLKGHYGYTF TGTGCCAGCAGTTTAAAGGGCCACTATGGCTACACCTTC
TRBJ2-7 TRBV6-1 . . CASSAEVEQYF TGTGCCAGCAGCGCGGAAGTTGAGCAGTACTTC
TRBJ2-1 TRBV29-1 few . CSARALLTYNEQFF TGCAGCGCCAGAGCCCTGTTGACCTACAATGAGCAGTTCTTC
TRBJ2-3 TRBV7-2 many TRBD2 CASSREPPTSLAVDTQYF TGTGCCAGCAGCCGCGAGCCCCCGACTAGCTTGGCCGTGGATACGCAGTATTTT
TRBJ2-7 TRBV29-1 once TRBD2 CSFSGGTSGSSYEQYF TGCAGCTTCTCTGGTGGGACTAGCGGGAGTTCCTACGAGCAGTACTTC
TRBJ1-1 TRBV7-8 . TRBD1 CASSSYRDRSQNTEAFF TGTGCCAGCAGTTCATACCGGGACAGGTCTCAGAACACTGAAGCTTTCTTT
TRBJ2-1 TRBV25-1 few . CASSELGYYNEQFF TGTGCCAGCAGTGAATTGGGGTACTACAATGAGCAGTTCTTC
TRBJ1-5 TRBV7-8 few . CASSLARISNQPQHF TGTGCCAGCAGCTTAGCACGGATTAGCAATCAGCCCCAGCATTTT
TRBJ2-3 TRBV7-2 many TRBD2 CASSDIQERGRYPFADTQYF TGTGCCAGCAGCGACATACAGGAGCGGGGGAGATACCCTTTCGCAGATACGCAGTATTTT
TRBJ1-2 TRBV6-1 few . CASSGQLYGYTF TGTGCCAGCAGTGGGCAGCTCTATGGCTACACCTTC
TRBJ2-7 TRBV7-2 . . CASSIAVYEQYF TGTGCCAGCAGTATCGCCGTTTACGAGCAGTACTTC
TRBJ2-1 TRBV7-2 few . CASSLGDRSYNEQFF TGTGCCAGCAGCTTAGGGGACCGCTCCTACAATGAGCAGTTCTTC